The 18 T cell receptor beta chains listed next were all sequenced from one sample in a study of CD8 T cells in ankylosing spondylitis (dated by TCRdb to 2016 to 2017). The library was built by means of 5' RACE. Reads for this sample came from an Illumina HiSeq 2500. The raw public reads went through TCRdb reprocessing: fastp at Q25, MiXCR clone calling, in-frame beta chains kept. A single entry per CDR3 protein holds the most common genes and DNA from its merged rows. The sample has 340,000 or so distinct CDR3 sequences on record, roughly 14% of them singletons. 0.95% to 1.4% of the sample is taken by the ten largest. The specimen was blood, either unsorted or a sorted T cell fraction (not recorded which). Receptor source: a male donor with ankylosing spondylitis or in good health (not recorded which).

The V call is TRBV3-1, the J call TRBJ2-7, with D possibly TRBD1 on 5 matching bases. V was cut by 3 bases and J by 5 bases, with 8 bases left in between. The length of the CDR3 is 12 residues. The germline CDR1 and CDR2 sequences are LGHDT and YNNKEL (reference sequence). This chain's CDR3 is CASSHQGDEQYF. The CDR3 nucleotides are TGTGCCAGCAGCCACCAGGGTGACGAGCAGTACTTC.

This clonotype was counted between two and nine times. The chain uses TRBV10-3 and TRBJ2-7; TRBD2 matches 7 bases. The CDR3 is 16 residues long. Per the germline V gene, CDR1 is ENHRY and CDR2 is SYGVKD. Unmatched junction bases numbered 11, after V lost 2 bases and J lost 4 bases. CDR3 amino acids: CAISERFGEGLYEQYF. The CDR3, as DNA: TGTGCCATCAGTGAGAGGTTTGGGGAGGGATTGTACGAGCAGTACTTC.

This clonotype was counted a few times. The V call is TRBV6-1, the J call TRBJ2-7, with D possibly matching TRBD1 (6 bases). V gave up 5 bases and J gave up 1 base, with 12 bases separating them. CDR3 length equals 14 residues. The germline gives CDR1 MNHNS, CDR2 SASEGT. The CDR3 reads CASSPWTDSYEQYF. The CDR3 region has the DNA TGTGCCAGCAGTCCTTGGACAGATTCCTACGAGCAGTACTTC.

This clonotype was seen a handful of times. This sequence joins TRBV20-1 and TRBJ2-1; TRBD2 agrees at 8 bases. CDR3 size: 16 residues. Losses at the gene ends were 0 bases for V and 0 bases for J; bases not matched to a gene: 4. Germline lookup yields CDR1 DFQATT and CDR2 SNEGSKA (reference sequence). This CDR3 is CSARDRSGSSYNEQFF. The CDR3 nucleotides read TGCAGTGCTAGAGATCGGAGCGGGAGCTCCTACAATGAGCAGTTCTTC.

V gene TRBV7-9 combines with J gene TRBJ2-7, with 11 nucleotides matching TRBD1. CDR3 length equals 17 residues. V shed 7 bases, J shed 0 bases, and the junction held 11 bases outside the gene matches. CDR1 SEHNR and CDR2 FQNEAQ come from the germline V gene (reference sequence). CDR3 sequence reads: CASNSLGDRGSSYEQYF. The CDR3 DNA reads as TGTGCCAGCAACTCTCTAGGGGACAGGGGGTCCTCCTACGAGCAGTACTTC.

In its sample, this clonotype was seen a few times. The chain couples TRBV5-1 to TRBJ2-7; 9 bases match TRBD1. Germline values: CDR1 SGHRS, CDR2 YFSETQ. V gave up 4 bases and J gave up 2 bases; unmatched junction bases: 13. This CDR3 has 17 residues. The CDR3 DNA is TGCGCCAGCAGCCTCCGGGACAGGGAAGTTCTAACCTACGAGCAGTACTTC. It is translated as CASSLRDREVLTYEQYF.

This clonotype occurred a few times. The chain links TRBV5-4 to TRBJ2-1, with D tentatively TRBD1 or TRBD2 (5 bases each). The ends were cut back, 0 bases at V and 3 bases at J, with 10 bases in the middle. There are 15 residues in the CDR3. The germline gives CDR1 SGHNT, CDR2 YYREEE (reference sequence). The CDR3 region is CASSLGEGHYNEQFF. CDR3 nucleotide sequence: TGTGCCAGCAGCTTGGGCGAGGGGCACTACAATGAGCAGTTCTTC. The whole variable domain, filled in from reference TRBV5-4 and TRBJ2-1, reads ETGVTQSPTHLIKTRGQQVTLRCSSQSGHNTVSWYQQALGQGPQFIFQYYREEENGRGNFPPRFSGLQFPNYSSELNVNALELDDSALYLCASSLGEGHYNEQFFGPGTRLTVL.

V is TRBV6-1 and J is TRBJ2-2; a possible D gene is TRBD2 (6 bases). V was pared by 6 bases and J by 7 bases, with 21 bases between. This CDR3 has 16 amino acids. Germline V gene sequence: CDR1 MNHNS, CDR2 SASEGT. CDR3 sequence: CASRKLSAGRGGELFF. The CDR3 DNA reads as TGTGCCAGCAGGAAACTTAGCGCGGGGCGGGGCGGGGAGCTGTTTTTT.

On this clonotype: This may be a read error: a much more frequent sequence differs by one nucleotide. The V gene is TRBV11-2, the J gene TRBJ2-3; no clear D gene. Germline V gene lookup returns CDR1 SGHAT and CDR2 FQNNGV. Trimming stripped 3 bases from V and 2 bases from J, with 3 bases between. The CDR3 covers 12 residues. In nucleotides, the CDR3 is TGTGCCAGCAGCTTTTACACAGATACGCAGTATTTT. As protein: CASSFYTDTQYF.

The rearrangement uses TRBV20-1 and TRBJ2-2; 7 bases are shared with TRBD2. Germline CDR1 reads DFQATT; CDR2 reads SNEGSKA (reference sequence). The CDR3 contains 15 residues. The V and J ends lost 6 bases and 3 bases, in that order; junction bases with no gene match: 10. CDR3 coding DNA: TGCAGTGCCCCCCTGGGAGGGGCAGACACCGGGGAGCTGTTTTTT. This gives the protein CSAPLGGADTGELFF.

The genes are TRBV12-3 or TRBV12-4 and TRBJ2-3, with 12 bases fitting TRBD2. V shed 6 bases, J shed 1 base, and the junction held 8 bases outside the gene matches. This CDR3 has 17 residues. The CDR3 DNA follows: TGTGCCAGCAGCCGACTAGCGGGGGACCTACGCACAGATACGCAGTATTTT. This codes for CASSRLAGDLRTDTQYF.

The gene calls are TRBV7-2 and TRBJ2-3; D possibly corresponds to TRBD2 (6 bases). CDR1 SGHTA and CDR2 FQGNSA come from the germline V gene. The CDR3 contains 15 residues. Trimming took 1 base from V and 3 from J, leaving 11 bases between them. CDR3 DNA: TGTGCCAGCAGCTTAGACATCGGGAGAACAGATACGCAGTATTTT. Its protein product is CASSLDIGRTDTQYF.

The chain recombines TRBV4-1 with TRBJ2-1; tentatively, D is TRBD1 or TRBD2 (5 bases each). Germline V gene sequence: CDR1 MGHRA, CDR2 YSYEKL. The CDR3 is made up of 17 amino acids. V lost 0 bases and J lost 8, with 20 bases in between. The CDR3 nucleotides are TGCGCCAGCAGCCAAGACAGGGTGGCTAGCCCGACCCATGAGCAGTTCTTC. It is translated as CASSQDRVASPTHEQFF.

This chain joins TRBV5-1 and TRBJ2-1; D gene uncertain. The germline V gene has CDR1 SGHRS and CDR2 YFSETQ. V lost 2 bases and J 7 bases, leaving 13 bases between the germline ends. The CDR3 length is 14 residues. DNA for the CDR3: TGCGCCAGCAGCTTAGAGGCATTTGGGAATGAGCAGTTCTTC. This translates into CASSLEAFGNEQFF.

Many counts were recorded for this clonotype. The chain uses TRBV3-1 and TRBJ1-1, with a weak D call TRBD1 (5 bases). The V end was cut by 1 base, the J end by 1 base, with 7 bases between. The CDR3 is made up of 14 amino acids. Per germline, CDR1 LGHDT and CDR2 YNNKEL (reference sequence). In DNA form, the CDR3 reads TGTGCCAGCAGCCAAGGAGGACAGAACACTGAAGCTTTCTTT. This sequence encodes CASSQGGQNTEAFF.

The chain links TRBV9 to TRBJ2-7; D uncertain. This CDR3 contains 13 residues. Deletions cut 0 bases from V and 2 bases from J, with 6 bases between. The germline V gene has CDR1 SGDLS and CDR2 YYNGEE. CDR3 region: CASSVGPTYEQYF. The CDR3 bases are TGTGCCAGCAGCGTAGGGCCTACCTACGAGCAGTACTTC.

This sequence joins TRBV2 and TRBJ2-3, with D possibly being TRBD1 (6 bases). Trimming took 3 bases from V and 2 from J, leaving 12 bases between them. The germline V gene has CDR1 SNHLY and CDR2 FYNNEI. The CDR3 covers 15 residues. The CDR3 coding sequence is TGTGCCAGCAGTGAGGGGCAGGGGTTCACAGATACGCAGTATTTT. It codes for CASSEGQGFTDTQYF.

This clonotype was found a few times. The genes are TRBV4-1 and TRBJ1-2, with D perhaps TRBD1 (5 bases). Germline loops: CDR1 MGHRA, CDR2 YSYEKL. Trimming left V 1 base short and J 8 bases short, with 14 bases between. This CDR3 region has 14 residues. CDR3 sequence reads: CASSQGGEGIGYTF. CDR3 sequence (DNA): TGCGCCAGCAGCCAAGGAGGGGAGGGTATCGGCTACACCTTC.